Below, one T cell receptor (beta chain) is given with its context. The specificity of this receptor is unknown. Base qualities are not recorded, but no much larger clone differs from it by a single base. This sample stems from a study of persistence of HIV-infected CD4 T cells (TCRdb year 2020). Study-wide context: CMV- and HIV-1 Gag-responding CD4+ T cells were isolated from ART-treated individuals so that antigen-driven clonal expansion of HIV-1-infected cells could be examined. The median time participants had been on suppressive ART was roughly eight years. Peripheral blood samples of up to about 200 mL were collected at multiple time points, except for a couple of participants, who underwent leukapheresis at a single time point. TCRbeta sequencing assessed the clonality of all cells in each sorted population, while proviral sequencing assessed the clonality of infected cells. In the cross-participant TCR cluster analysis, about eight participants were included for CMV and roughly seven participants were included for Gag. General conclusions and limits of the study: Within the same sorted populations, TCR oligoclonality correlated with proviral oligoclonality. Because the TCR analyses were done in bulk, restricting them to just the rare CMV-responding cells that actually carried HIV-1 proviruses was not possible. The study involved few individuals and tested only a limited range of antigens. Significantly lower TCRbeta richness was observed in CMV- and Gag-responding cells than in anti-CD3/anti-CD28-responding cells, and higher oligoclonality was observed in CMV-responding cells than in CD3/CD28-stimulated and Gag-responding cells. Enrichment of degenerate expanded CDR3beta sequences was found in antigen-responding cells, suggesting convergent selection of CD4+ responses to CMV and Gag.

The CDR3, cysteine through phenylalanine, is 14 amino acids long. Here the CDR3 DNA is all that survives: 42 bases in frame from base 1. V lost 5 bases and J lost 3 bases; the stretch between them is 10 bases long. CDR1 and CDR2 were assigned from the germline V gene (reference sequence) as PRHDT and FYEKMQ. TCRbeta repertoires were sequenced from genomic DNA with the immunoSEQ hsTCRB assay version 4 in survey mode. For TCRbeta sequencing, genomic DNA was diluted to approximately 9.9 ng/uL, and up to roughly 1 ug was used per sample. From the authors' description of their analysis: TCRbeta data were analyzed in ImmunoSeq Analyzer 3.0, with diversity computed on productive nucleotide rearrangements. Using the Immunarch R package, lower-bound TCR diversity was estimated with the improved Chao index and clonality was estimated with the Gini coefficient. Different nucleotide rearrangements encoding the same CDR3beta amino acid sequence were treated as distinct clonotypes. Differential abundance analysis identified TCRbeta sequences significantly enriched in antigen-responding cells relative to anti-CD3/anti-CD28-activated cells. TCRs were clustered by predicted peptide-MHC specificity with GLIPH2, both within individual participants and across merged participant data sets. The clones in this table, taken by TCRdb from immuneACCESS, are in-frame only. Not every clone is retained; where verified, under half of the shortfall comes from an unresolved V gene, and the cause of the rest is unknown. V, J and clone size are those of that table, while D and trimming were read from the DNA. The sample records about 30,000 clones, roughly 82% of which are singletons. The top ten constitute 0.8% to 0.9% of the sample.

The treatment or condition label of this sample denotes: suppressive antiretroviral therapy. Cells were stimulated with lysates of CMV-infected fibroblasts at roughly 9.1 ug/mL. Nonresponding CD40L-negative CD69-negative CD45RO-high memory CD4+ T cells were sorted as memory populations depleted of antigen-responding cells. HIV-1-infected adults in whom suppressive ART had been started during chronic infection were enrolled as participants. Plasma HIV-1 RNA had been undetectable (below 50 copies/mL) in participants for at least 4 years. To be included, a participant needed positive CMV serology and a CD4+ T cell count above 400 cells/uL. Before stimulation, PBMCs were isolated using density centrifugation and then depleted of CD8+ T cells. For 18 hours, the CD8-depleted PBMCs were stimulated with anti-CD28/CD49d costimulation, a CD40-blocking antibody, and enfuvirtide to prevent new infections. Sorting was done on either a Beckman Coulter MoFlo Legacy or an XDP sorter, and propidium iodide was used to exclude dead cells. For samples with more than one million cells, genomic DNA was extracted with the QIAamp DNA Mini Kit, and for all other samples the Quick-DNA Microprep Kit was used.

The rearranged chain carries TRBV13 and TRBJ2-2; the D gene identity is not certain. The sequences come from CD4+ T cells sorted from PBMCs after roughly 17-hour stimulation, collected from a patient who received antiretroviral therapy. The cell subset or site label on this specimen signifies: CD40L-CD69- CD45RO-high memory CD4 T cells not responding to CMV lysate. The sequence was obtained from an adult man with HIV who was CMV-seropositive. In nucleotides, the sequence is TGTGCCAGCAGCGGTCGTTCCGACACCGGGGAGCTGTTTTTT. It is translated as CASSGRSDTGELFF.